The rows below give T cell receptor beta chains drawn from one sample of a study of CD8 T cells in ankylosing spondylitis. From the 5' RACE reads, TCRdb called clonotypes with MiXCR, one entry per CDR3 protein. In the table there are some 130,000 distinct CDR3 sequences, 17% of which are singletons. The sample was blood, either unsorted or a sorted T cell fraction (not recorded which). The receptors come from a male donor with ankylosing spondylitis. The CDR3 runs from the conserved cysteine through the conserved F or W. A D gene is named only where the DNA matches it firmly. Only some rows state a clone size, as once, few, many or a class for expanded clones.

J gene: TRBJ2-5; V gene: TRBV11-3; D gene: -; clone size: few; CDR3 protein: CASSSGDTETQYF; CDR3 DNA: TGTGCCAGCAGCTCCGGAGATACGGAGACCCAGTACTTC
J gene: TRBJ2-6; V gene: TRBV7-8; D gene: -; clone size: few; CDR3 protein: CASSRYRVGANVLTF; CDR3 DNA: TGTGCCAGCAGCCGGTACAGGGTTGGGGCCAACGTCCTGACTTTC
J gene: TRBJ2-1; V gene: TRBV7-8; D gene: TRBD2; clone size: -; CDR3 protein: CASTSSLLAGGPYNEQFF; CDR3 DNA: TGTGCCAGCACCAGCAGTTTGTTGGCGGGAGGCCCCTACAATGAGCAGTTCTTC
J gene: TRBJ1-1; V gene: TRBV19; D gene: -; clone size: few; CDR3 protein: CASSIGIWDTEAFF; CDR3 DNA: TGTGCCAGTAGCATAGGGATATGGGACACTGAAGCTTTCTTT
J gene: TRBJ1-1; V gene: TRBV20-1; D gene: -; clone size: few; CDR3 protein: CSARDWGGGGTMNTEAFF; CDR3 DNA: TGCAGTGCTAGAGATTGGGGGGGAGGGGGTACAATGAACACTGAAGCTTTCTTT
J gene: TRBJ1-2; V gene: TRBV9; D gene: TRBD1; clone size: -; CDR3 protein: CASSGMRTGAEANYGYTF; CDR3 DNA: TGTGCCAGCAGCGGTATGAGGACAGGGGCCGAAGCTAACTATGGCTACACCTTC
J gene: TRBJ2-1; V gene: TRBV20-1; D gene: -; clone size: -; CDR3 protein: CSARGVGQFF; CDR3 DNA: TGCAGTGCTAGAGGCGTGGGGCAGTTCTTC
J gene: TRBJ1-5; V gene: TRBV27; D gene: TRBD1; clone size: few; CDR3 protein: CASSPTGGSARPQHF; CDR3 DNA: TGTGCCAGCAGTCCCACAGGGGGGTCAGCACGGCCCCAGCATTTT
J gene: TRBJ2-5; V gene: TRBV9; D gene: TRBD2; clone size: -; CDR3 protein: CASSVDGTGGAETQYF; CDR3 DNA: TGTGCCAGCAGCGTAGATGGAACGGGAGGAGCAGAGACCCAGTACTTC
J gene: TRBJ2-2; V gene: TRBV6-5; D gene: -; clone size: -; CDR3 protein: CASSYSGGSTGELFF; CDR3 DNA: TGTGCCAGCAGTTACTCGGGGGGCAGCACCGGGGAGCTGTTTTTT
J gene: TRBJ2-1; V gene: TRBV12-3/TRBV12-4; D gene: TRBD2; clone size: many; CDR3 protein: CASRKPGLVVEQFF; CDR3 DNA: TGTGCCAGCAGAAAACCGGGACTAGTTGTTGAGCAGTTCTTC
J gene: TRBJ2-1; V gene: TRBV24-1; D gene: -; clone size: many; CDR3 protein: CATSDLSDEQFF; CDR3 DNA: TGTGCCACCAGTGATTTGAGCGATGAGCAGTTCTTC
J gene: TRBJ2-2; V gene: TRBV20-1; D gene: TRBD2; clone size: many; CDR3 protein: CSAPLMGRVTGELFF; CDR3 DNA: TGCAGTGCTCCCCTTATGGGGAGGGTCACCGGGGAGCTGTTTTTT
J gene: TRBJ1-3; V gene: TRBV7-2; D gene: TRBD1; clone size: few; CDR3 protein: CASSLVTGQSGNTIYF; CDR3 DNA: TGTGCCAGCAGCTTAGTGACAGGGCAATCTGGAAACACCATATATTTT
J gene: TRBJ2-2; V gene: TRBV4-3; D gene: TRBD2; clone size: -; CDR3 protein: CASSQDLAGASTGELFF; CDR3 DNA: TGCGCCAGCAGCCAAGATCTAGCGGGAGCGAGCACCGGGGAGCTGTTTTTT
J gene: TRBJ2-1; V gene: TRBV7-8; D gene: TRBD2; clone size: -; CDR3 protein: CASSFPLAGGYNEQFF; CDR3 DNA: TGTGCCAGCAGCTTCCCACTAGCGGGAGGTTACAATGAGCAGTTCTTC
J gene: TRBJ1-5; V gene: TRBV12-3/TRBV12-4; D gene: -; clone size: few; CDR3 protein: CASSFFTDSNQPQHF; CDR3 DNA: TGTGCCAGCAGTTTTTTCACGGATAGCAATCAGCCCCAGCATTTT
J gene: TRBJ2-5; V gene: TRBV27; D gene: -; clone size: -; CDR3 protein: CASSHTSAQEIQYF; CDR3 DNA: TGTGCCAGCAGCCACACAAGCGCTCAAGAGATCCAGTACTTC
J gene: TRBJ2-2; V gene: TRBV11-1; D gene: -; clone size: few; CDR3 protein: CASSFTGLAGELFF; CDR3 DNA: TGTGCCAGCAGCTTTACAGGGTTGGCCGGGGAGCTGTTTTTT
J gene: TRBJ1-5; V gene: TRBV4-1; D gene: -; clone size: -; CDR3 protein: CASKEYLQSQPQHF; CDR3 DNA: TGCGCCAGCAAAGAGTATCTCCAGAGCCAGCCCCAGCATTTT
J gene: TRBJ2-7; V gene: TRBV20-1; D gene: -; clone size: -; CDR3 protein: CSASSYSSYEQYF; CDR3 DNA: TGCAGTGCTAGTAGTTACAGCTCCTACGAGCAGTACTTC
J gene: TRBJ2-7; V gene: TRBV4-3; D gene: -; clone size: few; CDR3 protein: CASSQDFGASYEQYF; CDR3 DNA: TGCGCCAGCAGCCAAGATTTCGGAGCGTCCTACGAGCAGTACTTC
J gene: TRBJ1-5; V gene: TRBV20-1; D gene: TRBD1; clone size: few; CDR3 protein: CSARTTGRYDQPQHF; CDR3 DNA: TGCAGTGCTAGAACGACAGGGAGGTACGATCAGCCCCAGCATTTT
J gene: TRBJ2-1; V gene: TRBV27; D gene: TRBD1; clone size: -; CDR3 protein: CASSPALILRGNEQFF; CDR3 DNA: TGTGCCAGCAGTCCCGCCCTAATACTCAGGGGGAATGAGCAGTTCTTC
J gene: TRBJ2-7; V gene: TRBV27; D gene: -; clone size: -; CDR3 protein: CASSLKGSYEQYF; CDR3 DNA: TGTGCCAGCAGTTTAAAGGGTTCCTACGAGCAGTACTTC
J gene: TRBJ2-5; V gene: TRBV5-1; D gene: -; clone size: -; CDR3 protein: CASSLVLGTQETQYF; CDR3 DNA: TGCGCCAGCAGCTTGGTATTAGGGACACAAGAGACCCAGTACTTC
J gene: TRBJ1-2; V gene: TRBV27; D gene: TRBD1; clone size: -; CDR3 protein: CASSVGTAANYGYTF; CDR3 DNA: TGTGCCAGCAGTGTCGGGACAGCCGCTAACTATGGCTACACCTTC
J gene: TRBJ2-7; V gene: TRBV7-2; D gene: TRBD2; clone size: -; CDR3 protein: CASSPGLAVEQYF; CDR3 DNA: TGTGCCAGCAGCCCGGGACTAGCGGTCGAGCAGTACTTC
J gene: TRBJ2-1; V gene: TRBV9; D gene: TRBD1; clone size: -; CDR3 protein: CASSVGDSQYNEQFF; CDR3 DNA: TGTGCCAGCAGCGTAGGGGACAGTCAGTACAATGAGCAGTTCTTC
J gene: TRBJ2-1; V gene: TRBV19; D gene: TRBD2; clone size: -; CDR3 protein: CASSIIAGESYNEQFF; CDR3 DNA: TGTGCCAGTAGTATAATAGCGGGAGAATCCTACAATGAGCAGTTCTTC
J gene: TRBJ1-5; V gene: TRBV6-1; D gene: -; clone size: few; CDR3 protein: CASRWDPAEPQHF; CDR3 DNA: TGTGCCAGCAGGTGGGACCCGGCGGAGCCCCAGCATTTT
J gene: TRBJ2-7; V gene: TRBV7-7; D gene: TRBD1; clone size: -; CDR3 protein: CASSSRQGVPYEQYF; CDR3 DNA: TGTGCTAGCAGCTCCCGACAGGGGGTCCCCTACGAGCAGTACTTC
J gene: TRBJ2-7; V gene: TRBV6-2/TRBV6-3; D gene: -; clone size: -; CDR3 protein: CASRPADSILAYEQYF; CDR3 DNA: TGTGCCAGCAGACCGGCCGACTCCATTCTTGCCTACGAGCAGTACTTC
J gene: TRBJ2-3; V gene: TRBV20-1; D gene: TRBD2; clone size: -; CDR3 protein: CSARPLLSGGPNTQYF; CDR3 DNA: TGCAGTGCTAGACCCCTTCTGTCGGGAGGGCCGAATACGCAGTATTTT
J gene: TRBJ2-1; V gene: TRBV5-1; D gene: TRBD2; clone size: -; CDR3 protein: CASSSFSGSYEQFF; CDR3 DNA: TGCGCCAGCAGCTCCTTTAGCGGGAGCTATGAGCAGTTCTTC
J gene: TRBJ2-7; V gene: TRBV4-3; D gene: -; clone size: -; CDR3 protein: CASSHREGSSYEQYF; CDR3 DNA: TGCGCCAGCAGCCACCGAGAGGGGTCCTCCTACGAGCAGTACTTC
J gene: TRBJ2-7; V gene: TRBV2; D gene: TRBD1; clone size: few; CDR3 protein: CASRVGQGGLEQYF; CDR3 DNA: TGTGCCAGCAGGGTCGGACAGGGAGGTCTCGAGCAGTACTTC
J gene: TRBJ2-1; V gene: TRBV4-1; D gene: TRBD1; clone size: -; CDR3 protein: CASSLGGTGATLRFF; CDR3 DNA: TGCGCCAGCAGCCTGGGAGGGACAGGGGCTACCCTTCGGTTCTTC
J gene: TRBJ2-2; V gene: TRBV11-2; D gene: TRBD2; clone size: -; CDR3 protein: CASSSLAGAGELFF; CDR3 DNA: TGTGCCAGCAGCTCCCTAGCGGGAGCCGGGGAGCTGTTTTTT
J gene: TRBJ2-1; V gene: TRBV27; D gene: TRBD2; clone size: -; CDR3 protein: CASSSQREGYNEQFF; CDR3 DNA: TGTGCCAGCAGTTCCCAGCGGGAGGGTTACAATGAGCAGTTCTTC